The clone carrying this T cell receptor beta chain has just a few counts. The sample belongs to a study of T cells in Graves' hyperthyroidism and ophthalmopathy. Researchers amplified the TCR beta CDR3 regions from RNA transcripts. RT-PCR in the first round (using the HTBI primer set) targeted the TCR CDR3. TCRdb used MiXCR to reprocess the multiplex PCR reads, holding one entry per CDR3 protein. The profile shows around 280,000 distinct CDR3 sequences, 12% to 15% of them singletons. Each patient was aged 18 to 65 and had newly diagnosed hyperthyroidism of under 2 months' duration. Criteria for exclusion of patients were uncontrolled infection, other autoimmune disease, pregnancy or lactation. Used for diagnoses were clinical symptoms, serum thyroxine and TRAb, thyroid ultrasound and orbital computed tomography. The junction had 4 bases not matched to a gene; V was cut back by 5 bases and J by 0 bases. The germline V gene encodes CDR1 PRHDT and CDR2 FYEKMQ (reference sequence). This CDR3 region has 15 residues.

Input material: blood. The chain recombines TRBV13 with TRBJ1-2, with 9 positions matching TRBD1. The sequence came from a woman aged 40 to 50 with Graves' hyperthyroidism. The CDR3 bases are TGTGCCAGCAGCCCACAGGGGGCCGCTAACTATGGCTACACCTTC. Residues: CASSPQGAANYGYTF.